The TCR beta chain under discussion was sequenced for a study of T cell responses to AZD1222 COVID-19 vaccine (dated by TCRdb to the early 2020s). About the study as a whole: TCR sequencing covered roughly 230 trial participants: about 210 given two doses of AZD1222 and some 25 given two doses of MenACWY control vaccine. Trial participants were enrolled by age into subgroups of 18-55, 56-69 and 70-plus years, and 148, 28 and 57 TCR-sequenced participants, respectively, were included in these subgroups.

Counted from cysteine to phenylalanine, this CDR3 has 15 amino acids. Only the CDR3 DNA stays, 45 bases, in frame from base 1. CDR1 and CDR2 (MNHEY, SMNVEV) derive from the germline V gene (reference sequence). V lost 2 bases and J lost 0 bases, and the count of bases not matched to a germline gene is 3. This specimen's time point label, interpreted: about 28 days (+/-7) after the second vaccine dose. AZD1222 recipients whose second dose came at about 4 weeks and those whose second dose came at about 12 weeks were combined into one group, since spike-specific TCR depth and breadth did not differ between the two schedules. Vaccinee samples came from UK trials COV001 and COV002, including a single-blind randomized controlled phase 2/3 trial of AZD1222 (ChAdOx1 nCoV-19) in healthy adults. For TCRbeta chain sequencing, PBMC samples from trial participants were taken at day 0 and at day 28 after the second dose.

The CDR3 regions of human TCRbeta chains were analyzed by immunosequencing. Processing in the source paper ran as follows. Repertoire TCRs were checked for matches against a reference library of SARS-CoV-2-specific TCRs that had been generated using the MIRA antigen-specificity platform. Breadth meant the fraction of unique TCRs that were SARS-CoV-2-associated, whereas depth meant the fraction of total T cells that were SARS-CoV-2-associated. Using the MIRA data, each spike-specific TCR was assigned both to the spike region to which the TCR was reactive and to a CD4 or CD8 class. Log10-transformed breadth and depth values were compared by one-way ANOVA with Sidak's multiple comparisons tests. Entries here come from immuneACCESS through TCRdb and include only in-frame sequences with V and J called. Some clones fail to appear in such tables; in the studies checked, an unresolved V gene covers under half of the shortfall, and the cause of the remainder is unknown. D and trimming come from the DNA, and the V and J calls and clone size come from that table. The sample profile shows 95,000 to 100,000 clones; 84% of them were found once. The ten largest account for around 14% of the sample.

Comment on this clone: Its antigen remains undetermined. Per-nucleotide qualities are absent, and no much larger clonotype sits a single base away.

Summary of the overall study and its limitations: No day 14 peak-response samples were available, so repertoires were characterized only after the peak T cell response. Participants were mostly white British, with more females than males. The authors suggested clonal diversity may have been underestimated. Conclusions about previously exposed vaccinees are limited, since just five or six AZD1222 recipients were seropositive for SARS-CoV-2 at baseline. A significant rise in spike-specific TCR breadth and depth was observed after two AZD1222 doses relative to day 0 and relative to MenACWY recipients. The 56-69-year group was small, and its depth increase did not reach significance, likely because of low power. Nearly half of unique spike-specific TCRs reportedly recognized epitopes outside regions mutated in the B.1.351 and B.1.1.7 variants. CD4 TCRs associated with the vaccine covered the entire spike protein, and the dominant responses were in regions 160-218 and 743-854.

The receptor comes from an adult who received the AZD1222 COVID-19 vaccine. This receptor chain uses TRBV27 and TRBJ1-2; 7 junctional bases match TRBD1. The sample in question was peripheral blood, obtained 28 days after the second AZD1222 dose. At the DNA level, the sequence is TGTGCCAGCAGTTTACAGGGGGTCTCTAACTATGGCTACACCTTC. This yields the protein CASSLQGVSNYGYTF.